The present T cell receptor beta chain was sequenced within a study of PD-L1 blockade in urothelial cancer. Study summary: Intravenous atezolizumab, 1,200 mg every 3 weeks, was begun by patients in the mid-2010s. Males with bladder-origin urothelial cancer made up about 90% of the 29 patients. Each blood sample yielded a median of about 130,000 T cells.

The time point: pretreatment peripheral blood. Samples were collected from each patient before treatment and during treatment. Each patient gave between 1 and 8 of them in total. Only in-frame clones appear in the TCRdb table, and some are missing; sequencing was by immunoSEQ multiplex PCR. The table shows approximately 88,000 clones, with over 80% occurring only once. Specimen: PBMCs, collected around atezolizumab (anti-PD-L1) treatment. The sequence was collected from a man in his 60s with urothelial cancer.

The CDR3 region is CSAFKTYEQYF. In DNA form, the CDR3 reads TGCAGTGCTTTTAAAACCTACGAGCAGTACTTC. The chain uses TRBV20-1 and TRBJ2-7; D call uncertain. Germline CDR1 and CDR2: DFQATT and SNEGSKA (reference sequence). V was cut by 5 bases and J by 2 bases, with 7 bases left in between. The CDR3 covers 11 residues.